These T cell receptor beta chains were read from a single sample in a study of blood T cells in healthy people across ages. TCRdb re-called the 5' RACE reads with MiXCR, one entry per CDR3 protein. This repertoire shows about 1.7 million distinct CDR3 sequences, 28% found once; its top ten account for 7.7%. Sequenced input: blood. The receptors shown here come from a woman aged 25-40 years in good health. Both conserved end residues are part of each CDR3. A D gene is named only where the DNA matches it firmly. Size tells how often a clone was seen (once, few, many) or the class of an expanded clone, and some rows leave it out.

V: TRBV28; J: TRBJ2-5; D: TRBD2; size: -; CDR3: CASSLRRSSGGNWGTQYF; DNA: TGTGCCAGCAGTTTGCGACGATCTAGCGGGGGCAACTGGGGGACCCAGTACTTC
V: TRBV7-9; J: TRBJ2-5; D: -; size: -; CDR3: CASSLQGEGTQYF; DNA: TGTGCCAGCAGCTTACAGGGGGAGGGGACCCAGTACTTC
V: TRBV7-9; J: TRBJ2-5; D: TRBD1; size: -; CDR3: CASSQGQGRRGQETQYF; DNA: TGTGCCAGCAGCCAGGGACAGGGGCGGAGGGGCCAAGAGACCCAGTACTTC
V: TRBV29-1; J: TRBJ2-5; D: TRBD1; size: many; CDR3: CSVESDREETQYF; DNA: TGCAGCGTTGAGAGCGACAGGGAAGAGACCCAGTACTTC
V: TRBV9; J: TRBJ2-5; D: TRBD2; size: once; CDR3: CASSPFQGLAGGARYF; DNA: TGTGCCAGCAGCCCATTCCAGGGACTAGCGGGGGGTGCCCGGTACTTC
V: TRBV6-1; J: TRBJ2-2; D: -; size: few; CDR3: CASSEDGTGTGELFF; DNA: TGTGCCAGCAGTGAAGACGGGACTGGAACCGGGGAGCTGTTTTTT
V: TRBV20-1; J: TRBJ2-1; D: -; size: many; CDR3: CSARGGPSIGDEQFF; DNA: TGCAGTGCTAGAGGAGGCCCCTCAATAGGCGATGAGCAGTTCTTC
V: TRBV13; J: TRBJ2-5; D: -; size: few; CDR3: CASSSNDLQETQYF; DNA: TGTGCCAGCAGCTCCAACGACTTACAAGAGACCCAGTACTTC
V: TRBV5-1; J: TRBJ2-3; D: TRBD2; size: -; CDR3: CASSLARAGNTDTQYF; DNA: TGCGCCAGCAGCTTGGCGCGAGCGGGGAACACAGATACGCAGTATTTT
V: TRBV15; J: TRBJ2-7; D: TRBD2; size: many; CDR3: CATSLRRTSGKGYEQYF; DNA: TGTGCCACCAGCCTAAGGAGGACTAGCGGTAAAGGCTACGAGCAGTACTTC
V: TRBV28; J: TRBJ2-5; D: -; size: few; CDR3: CASRHPGKETQYF; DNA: TGTGCCAGCAGGCACCCGGGGAAAGAGACCCAGTACTTC
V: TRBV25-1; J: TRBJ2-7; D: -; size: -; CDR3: CASLGGAYNEQYF; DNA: TGTGCCAGTCTCGGGGGCGCCTACAATGAGCAGTACTTC
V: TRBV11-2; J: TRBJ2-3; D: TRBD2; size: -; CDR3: CANSLLAGAGTQYF; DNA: TGTGCCAACAGCTTGTTAGCGGGGGCCGGTACGCAGTATTTT
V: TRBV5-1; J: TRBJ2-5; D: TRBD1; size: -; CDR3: CASSLLLAGGEETQYF; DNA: TGCGCCAGCAGCTTGCTCTTAGCAGGGGGTGAAGAGACCCAGTACTTC
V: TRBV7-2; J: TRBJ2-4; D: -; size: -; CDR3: CASSPSSVGIQYF; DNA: TGTGCCAGCAGCCCGTCCAGCGTAGGCATTCAGTACTTC
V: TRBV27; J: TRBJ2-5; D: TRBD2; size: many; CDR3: CASRSLTTSGRDQETQYF; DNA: TGTGCCAGCAGAAGCCTTACGACTAGCGGGAGGGATCAAGAGACCCAGTACTTC
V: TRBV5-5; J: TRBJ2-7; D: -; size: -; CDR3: CASSSNSRGEQYF; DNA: TGTGCCAGCAGCTCAAATTCCCGGGGCGAGCAGTACTTC
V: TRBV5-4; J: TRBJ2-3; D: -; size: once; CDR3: CASSLLGGKDSQYF; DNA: TGTGCCAGCAGCTTGCTTGGTGGGAAAGATTCGCAGTATTTT
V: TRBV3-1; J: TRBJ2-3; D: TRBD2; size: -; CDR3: CASSQVASGGSTDTQYF; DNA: TGTGCCAGCAGCCAAGTAGCTAGCGGGGGTAGCACAGATACGCAGTATTTT
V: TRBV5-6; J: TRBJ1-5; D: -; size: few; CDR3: CASSLGVGGNQPQHF; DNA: TGTGCCAGCAGCTTGGGGGTGGGCGGCAATCAGCCCCAGCATTTT
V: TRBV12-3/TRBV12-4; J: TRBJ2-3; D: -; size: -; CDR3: CASSLTSSVLTDTQYF; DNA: TGTGCCAGCAGTTTAACATCCAGTGTGCTCACAGATACGCAGTATTTT
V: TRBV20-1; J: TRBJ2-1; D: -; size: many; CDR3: CSAPGTRGGDNEQFF; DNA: TGCAGTGCTCCCGGTACTAGAGGAGGGGACAATGAGCAGTTCTTC
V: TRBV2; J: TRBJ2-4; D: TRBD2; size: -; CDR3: CASRARTSGGLNIQYF; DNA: TGTGCCAGCAGGGCACGGACTAGCGGGGGATTGAACATTCAGTACTTC
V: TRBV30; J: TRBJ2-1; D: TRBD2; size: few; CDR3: CAWKVAGEIYNEQFF; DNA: TGTGCCTGGAAGGTAGCGGGAGAGATATACAATGAGCAGTTCTTC
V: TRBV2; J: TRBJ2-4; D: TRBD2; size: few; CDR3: CASTWGGYNEQYF; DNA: TGTGCCAGCACTTGGGGGGGATACAATGAGCAGTACTTC
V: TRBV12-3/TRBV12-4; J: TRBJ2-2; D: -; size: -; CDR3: CASSLRPGLTTGELFF; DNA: TGTGCCAGCAGTCTGCGACCGGGACTTACCACCGGGGAGCTGTTTTTT
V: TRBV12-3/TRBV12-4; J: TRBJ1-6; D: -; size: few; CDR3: CASSRRRNNSPLHF; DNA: TGTGCCAGCAGCCGCCGCCGAAATAATTCACCCCTCCACTTT
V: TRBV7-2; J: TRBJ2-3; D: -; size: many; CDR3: CASSFGTPSTDTQYF; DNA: TGTGCCAGCAGCTTCGGGACTCCTAGCACAGATACGCAGTATTTT
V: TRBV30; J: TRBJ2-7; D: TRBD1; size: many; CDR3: CAWSWTGGSEQYF; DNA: TGTGCCTGGAGTTGGACAGGGGGTAGCGAGCAGTACTTC
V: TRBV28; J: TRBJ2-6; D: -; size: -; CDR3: CTSSPRVGLFVSGANVLTF; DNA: TGTACCAGCAGTCCACGCGTCGGGTTGTTTGTCTCTGGGGCCAACGTCCTGACTTTC
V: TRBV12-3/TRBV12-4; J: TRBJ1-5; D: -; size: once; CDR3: CASTRGSINQPQHF; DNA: TGTGCCAGCACCCGAGGGTCTATCAATCAGCCCCAGCATTTT
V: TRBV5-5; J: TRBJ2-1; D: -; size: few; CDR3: CASSRTGTGSSEQFF; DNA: TGTGCCAGCAGCCGGACCGGGACGGGGTCCAGTGAGCAGTTCTTC
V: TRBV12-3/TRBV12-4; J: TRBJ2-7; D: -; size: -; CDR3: CASSPGLASYERYF; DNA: TGTGCCAGCAGCCCGGGACTTGCTTCGTACGAGCGGTACTTC
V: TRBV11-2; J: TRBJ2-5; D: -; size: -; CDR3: CASTQGGEAWETQYF; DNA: TGTGCCAGCACCCAGGGCGGGGAGGCTTGGGAGACCCAGTACTTC
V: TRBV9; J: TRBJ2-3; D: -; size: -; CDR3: CASSAHWTDTQYF; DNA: TGTGCCAGCAGCGCGCATTGGACAGATACGCAGTATTTT
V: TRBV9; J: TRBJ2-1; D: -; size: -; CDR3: CASSVAARPNEQFF; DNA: TGTGCCAGCAGCGTAGCGGCTAGACCCAATGAGCAGTTCTTC
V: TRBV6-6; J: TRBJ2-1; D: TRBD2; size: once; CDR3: CASSYPTPGTTINEQFF; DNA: TGTGCCAGCAGTTACCCGACCCCCGGGACTACAATCAATGAGCAGTTCTTC
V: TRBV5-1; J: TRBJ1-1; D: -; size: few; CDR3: CASSLTYEGTEAFF; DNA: TGCGCCAGCAGCTTGACATACGAGGGCACTGAAGCTTTCTTT
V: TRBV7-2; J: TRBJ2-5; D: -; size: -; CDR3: CASSQPWLGEQYF; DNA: TGTGCCAGCAGCCAGCCTTGGCTTGGGGAGCAGTACTTC
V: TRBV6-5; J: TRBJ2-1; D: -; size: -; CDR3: CASSYAGPGNEQFF; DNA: TGTGCCAGCAGTTACGCAGGGCCGGGGAATGAGCAGTTCTTC
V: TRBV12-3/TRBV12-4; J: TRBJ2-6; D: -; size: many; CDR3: CASSFHQGTGANVLTF; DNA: TGTGCCAGCAGTTTTCATCAGGGAACTGGGGCCAACGTCCTGACTTTC
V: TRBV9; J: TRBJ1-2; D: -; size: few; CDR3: CASSVLEEAYGYTF; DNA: TGTGCCAGCAGCGTTTTAGAGGAGGCCTATGGCTACACTTTC
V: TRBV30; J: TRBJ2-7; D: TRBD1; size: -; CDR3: CAWSVGQGAIYEQYF; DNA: TGTGCCTGGAGTGTAGGCCAGGGGGCTATCTACGAGCAGTACTTC
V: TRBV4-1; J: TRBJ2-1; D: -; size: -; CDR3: CASSPTPALSNEQFF; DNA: TGCGCCAGCAGCCCGACTCCGGCTCTCTCCAATGAGCAGTTCTTC
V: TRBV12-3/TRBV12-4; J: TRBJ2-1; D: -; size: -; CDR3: CASSLVGSYEQFF; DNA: TGTGCCAGCAGTTTAGTGGGCTCCTACGAGCAGTTCTTC
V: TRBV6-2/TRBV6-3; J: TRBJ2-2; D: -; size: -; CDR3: CASSYRDMNTGELFF; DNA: TGTGCCAGCAGTTACCGAGACATGAACACCGGGGAGCTGTTTTTT
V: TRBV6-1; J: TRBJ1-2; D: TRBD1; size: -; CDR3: CASSSRTGGLTGYTF; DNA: TGTGCCAGCAGTTCCCGGACAGGGGGCCTAACTGGCTACACCTTC
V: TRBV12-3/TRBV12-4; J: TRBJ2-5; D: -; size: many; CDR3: CASSLDNRAETQYF; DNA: TGTGCCAGCAGTTTAGACAATCGGGCGGAGACCCAGTACTTC
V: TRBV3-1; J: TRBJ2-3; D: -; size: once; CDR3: CASSHVRDTQYF; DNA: TGTGCCAGCAGCCATGTTCGGGATACGCAGTATTTT
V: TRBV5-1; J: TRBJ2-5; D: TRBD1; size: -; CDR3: CASSLPTGAETQYF; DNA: TGCGCCAGCAGCTTACCGACAGGGGCAGAGACCCAGTACTTC
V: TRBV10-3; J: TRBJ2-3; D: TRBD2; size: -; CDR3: CAISQREGDTQYF; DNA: TGTGCCATCAGCCAGCGGGAGGGGGATACGCAGTATTTT
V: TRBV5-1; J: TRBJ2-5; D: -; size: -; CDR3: CASSSAGSGAEQCF; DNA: TGCGCCAGCAGCTCGGCGGGTAGCGGAGCCGAGCAGTGCTTC